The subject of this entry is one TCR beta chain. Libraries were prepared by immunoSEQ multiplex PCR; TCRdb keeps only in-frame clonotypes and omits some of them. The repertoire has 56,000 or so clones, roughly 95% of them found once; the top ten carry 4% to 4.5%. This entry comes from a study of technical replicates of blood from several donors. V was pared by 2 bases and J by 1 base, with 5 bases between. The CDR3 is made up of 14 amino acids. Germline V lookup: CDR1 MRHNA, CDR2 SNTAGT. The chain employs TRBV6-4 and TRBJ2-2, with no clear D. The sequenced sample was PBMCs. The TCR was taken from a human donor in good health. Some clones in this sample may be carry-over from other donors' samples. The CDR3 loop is CASSDNGNTGELFF. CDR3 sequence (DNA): TGTGCCAGCAGTGACAACGGGAACACCGGGGAGCTGTTTTTT.